What follows are 31 T cell receptor beta chains derived from one specimen sequenced in a study of T cells in Graves' hyperthyroidism and ophthalmopathy. The investigators amplified TCR beta CDR3 regions from RNA transcripts. HTBI primers were the set used in a first-round RT-PCR of the TCR CDR3. TCRdb re-called the multiplex PCR reads with MiXCR, one entry per CDR3 protein. Among approximately 590,000 distinct CDR3 sequences listed, around 16% were seen once. Material for sequencing was blood. The receptor source for this set is a woman aged 30 to 39 with Graves' hyperthyroidism.

This clonotype was counted a few times. The CDR3 protein is CASRGGAGDYEQYF. CDR3 DNA: TGTGCCAGCAGGGGGGGCGCAGGGGACTACGAGCAGTACTTC. This chain links TRBV27 with TRBJ2-7; D may match TRBD1 or TRBD2 (6 bases each). The CDR3 consists of 14 residues. The germline V gene has CDR1 MNHEY and CDR2 SMNVEV (reference sequence). The V and J ends lost 6 bases and 3 bases respectively, with 15 bases between them.

The V gene is TRBV12-3 or TRBV12-4, the J gene TRBJ2-7, with TRBD2 matching 10 bases. The CDR3 loop spans 14 amino acids. Trimming at V came to 5 bases and at J to 6 bases, leaving 7 bases not matched to a gene. The CDR3 nucleotides are TGTGCCAGCAGTCCGTGGGTAGCGGGAGGCGAGCAGTACTTC. As protein: CASSPWVAGGEQYF.

V usage is TRBV6-1 and J usage is TRBJ2-1, with 8 positions matching TRBD2. Trimming cost V 7 bases and J 3 bases; bases outside gene matches: 11. This CDR3 is 16 amino acids long. Germline V gene lookup returns CDR1 MNHNS and CDR2 SASEGT. The CDR3 region is CASKGDSGDNYNEQFF. In DNA form, the CDR3 reads TGTGCCAGCAAGGGGGATAGCGGGGATAACTACAATGAGCAGTTCTTC.

The sample holds many counts of this clonotype. The chain combines TRBV2 with TRBJ2-7, with TRBD1 identical over 7 bases. The V gene's germline CDR1 is SNHLY and CDR2 FYNNEI. With 6 bases clipped from V and 6 bases from J, the junction kept 8 bases outside the gene matches. The CDR3 consists of 13 residues. In nucleotides, the CDR3 is TGTGCCAGCAGGCCGGGGACAGCTTCCGAGCAGTACTTC. Translated: CASRPGTASEQYF. Full variable domain (outside the CDR3, taken from reference TRBV2 and TRBJ2-7): EPEVTQTPSHQVTQMGQEVILRCVPISNHLYFYWYRQILGQKVEFLVSFYNNEISEKSEIFDDQFSVERPDGSNFTLKIRSTKLEDSAMYFCASRPGTASEQYFGPGTRLTVT.

This clonotype was counted between two and nine times. V usage is TRBV4-1 and J usage is TRBJ1-1; D is possibly TRBD1 (6 bases). The V and J ends lost 3 bases and 0 bases respectively, with 8 bases between them. CDR1 and CDR2 from the germline V gene are MGHRA and YSYEKL. This CDR3 comprises 14 residues. The CDR3 DNA follows: TGCGCCAGCAGCCACAGGGGACTGAACACTGAAGCTTTCTTT. Its protein product is CASSHRGLNTEAFF.

CDR3 sequence (DNA): TGTGCCACCAGCAGAGATCCGGGACAGGGCCAGCCCCAGCATTTT. Translated, it gives CATSRDPGQGQPQHF. V and J are TRBV15 and TRBJ1-5, with TRBD1 matching over 9 bases. The CDR3 has 15 amino acids. Looked up from germline, CDR1 is LNHNV and CDR2 is YYDKDF (reference sequence). After removal of 0 bases from V and 7 bases from J, the junction contained 4 bases not matched to a gene.

This clonotype was detected many times. This chain uses TRBV6-2 or TRBV6-3 with TRBJ2-2; 10 nucleotides line up with TRBD2. CDR3 length equals 17 residues. Trimming at V came to 5 bases and at J to 6 bases, leaving 12 bases not matched to a gene. The germline gives CDR1 MNHEY, CDR2 SVGEGT. The CDR3 DNA follows: TGTGCCAGCAGTCGTAGACTAGCGGGCATATGGGCCGGGGAGCTGTTTTTT. It codes for CASSRRLAGIWAGELFF.

This clonotype was recorded many times. The chain has TRBV4-3 and TRBJ2-7; maybe TRBD1 (8 bases). The CDR3 sequence is 15 residues long. V gave up 3 bases and J gave up 3 bases, with 15 bases separating them. The germline gives CDR1 LGHNA, CDR2 YSLEER. The CDR3 DNA sequence: TGCGCCAGCAGCCACTACAGGGGGGGAAGCTACGAGCAGTACTTC. It codes for CASSHYRGGSYEQYF.

The chain is built from TRBV18 and TRBJ2-2, with 8 bases matching TRBD2. This CDR3 comprises 18 residues. Germline-derived CDR1 and CDR2 are KGHSH and LQKENI. With V trimmed by 2 bases and J by 2 bases, 10 bases remained unmatched. The CDR3 is CASSPFLQRESNTGELFF. For the CDR3, the DNA is TGTGCCAGCTCACCATTCCTGCAGCGGGAGAGTAACACCGGGGAGCTGTTTTTT.

There are many counts of this clonotype. The V and J genes are TRBV15 and TRBJ1-1; no definite D call. V lost 2 bases and J 1 base, leaving 5 bases between the germline ends. Per the germline V gene, CDR1 is LNHNV and CDR2 is YYDKDF (reference sequence). CDR3 size: 13 residues. DNA of the CDR3: TGTGCCACCAGCAGAAGCAGGAACACTGAAGCTTTCTTT. Protein: CATSRSRNTEAFF.

This clonotype appeared many times. This sequence joins TRBV6-2 or TRBV6-3 and TRBJ1-5, with D perhaps matching TRBD1 (6 bases). The germline V gene has CDR1 MNHEY and CDR2 SVGEGT. The CDR3 consists of 13 residues. Trimming took 6 bases from V and 7 from J, leaving 13 bases between them. The CDR3 sequence is CASSQRGAQPQHF. The CDR3, as DNA: TGTGCCAGCAGCCAAAGGGGGGCCCAGCCCCAGCATTTT.

In this sample, this clonotype turned up a few times. This chain joins TRBV5-5 and TRBJ2-7, with TRBD1 as a possible D gene (5 bases). This CDR3 contains 14 residues. Per germline, CDR1 SGHKS and CDR2 YYEKEE (reference sequence). Deletions cut 3 bases from V and 3 bases from J, with 13 bases between. CDR3 sequence (DNA): TGTGCCAGCAGCTGGGTGGACACTCTCTACGAGCAGTACTTC. This codes for CASSWVDTLYEQYF.

This clonotype came up many times. This sequence joins TRBV2 and TRBJ2-1; D gene ambiguous. Trimming removed 8 bases at V and 8 bases at J, with 13 bases between. CDR1 and CDR2 (germline): SNHLY, FYNNEI. This CDR3 comprises 12 residues. In DNA, the CDR3 is TGTGCCAGCGGGCGAGGAAGCGATGAGCAGTTCTTC. It codes for CASGRGSDEQFF.

The V call is TRBV2, the J call TRBJ1-1; TRBD1 might be the D (5 bases). The V gene lost 6 bases and the J gene lost 8 bases, with 10 bases spanning the gap. This CDR3 is 11 amino acids long. Germline CDR1 reads SNHLY; CDR2 reads FYNNEI. The CDR3 here is CASSGTVEAFF. The CDR3 DNA is TGTGCCAGCAGCGGGACTGTCGAAGCTTTCTTT. Full variable domain (outside the CDR3, taken from reference TRBV2 and TRBJ1-1): EPEVTQTPSHQVTQMGQEVILRCVPISNHLYFYWYRQILGQKVEFLVSFYNNEISEKSEIFDDQFSVERPDGSNFTLKIRSTKLEDSAMYFCASSGTVEAFFGQGTRLTVV.

In this sample, this clonotype turned up many times. The rearrangement uses TRBV11-2 and TRBJ2-2, with TRBD1 as a possible D gene (5 bases). Looked up from germline, CDR1 is SGHAT and CDR2 is FQNNGV. CDR3 length equals 12 residues. The V gene lost 9 bases and the J gene lost 3 bases, with 8 bases spanning the gap. CDR3 sequence reads: CARDTYTGELFF. The CDR3 region has the DNA TGTGCCAGGGACACCTACACCGGGGAGCTGTTTTTT. Drawing the rest from reference TRBV11-2 and TRBJ2-2, the complete variable domain is EAGVAQSPRYKIIEKRQSVAFWCNPISGHATLYWYQQILGQGPKLLIQFQNNGVVDDSQLPKDRFSAERLKGVDSTLKIQPAKLEDSAVYLCARDTYTGELFFGEGSRLTVL.

The sample holds many counts of this clonotype. The chain has TRBV10-3 and TRBJ2-5; 11 nucleotides align to TRBD1. CDR1 and CDR2 from the germline V gene are ENHRY and SYGVKD. V lost 8 bases to trimming and J lost 3 bases; unmatched junction nucleotides: 2. The CDR3 has 13 residues. CDR3: CAIRGQGEETQYF. The CDR3 nucleotides read TGTGCCATCCGGGGACAGGGGGAAGAGACCCAGTACTTC.

The chain recombines TRBV27 with TRBJ2-5; 8 nucleotides align to TRBD1. CDR3 length equals 14 residues. Germline V lookup: CDR1 MNHEY, CDR2 SMNVEV (reference sequence). The V segment lost 3 bases and the J segment 6 bases; nucleotides outside the gene matches: 6. The CDR3 loop is CASSFGQGGKTQYF. CDR3 coding DNA: TGTGCCAGCAGTTTTGGACAGGGCGGAAAGACCCAGTACTTC.

The V and J genes are TRBV6-1 and TRBJ1-1; no reliable D call. V lost 3 bases and J lost 11, with 13 bases in between. Germline V gene sequence: CDR1 MNHNS, CDR2 SASEGT. The CDR3 covers 12 residues. Written as DNA, the CDR3 is TGTGCCAGCAGTGATAGTAATGATAGGGCTTTCTTT. It yields the protein CASSDSNDRAFF.

This clonotype has a count of ten or more. J is TRBJ2-7 and V is TRBV12-3 or TRBV12-4; D possibly corresponds to TRBD2 (5 bases). With 1 base removed from V and 4 bases from J, the gap between germline ends came to 11 bases. The CDR3 contains 14 residues. The CDR3 loop is CASSLGLLGYEQYF. The CDR3 region has the DNA TGTGCCAGCAGTTTAGGACTACTTGGGTACGAGCAGTACTTC.

This clonotype was found many times. V usage is TRBV7-2 and J usage is TRBJ2-2; TRBD1 matches at 11 bases. This CDR3 region has 22 residues. The V segment lost 1 base and the J segment 3 bases; nucleotides outside the gene matches: 19. Germline V lookup: CDR1 SGHTA, CDR2 FQGNSA. The CDR3 loop is CASSLETSLHWDRGAHTGELFF. The CDR3 DNA reads TGTGCCAGCAGCTTAGAGACCAGTCTCCACTGGGACAGGGGGGCCCACACCGGGGAGCTGTTTTTT. The full variable domain, rest sourced from reference TRBV7-2 and TRBJ2-2, is GAGVSQSPSNKVTEKGKDVELRCDPISGHTALYWYRQSLGQGLEFLIYFQGNSAPDKSGLPSDRFSAERTGGSVSTLTIQRTQQEDSAVYLCASSLETSLHWDRGAHTGELFFGEGSRLTVL.

This clonotype has just a few counts. The V gene is TRBV4-1, the J gene TRBJ2-5; D perhaps matches TRBD1 (6 bases). Germline loops: CDR1 MGHRA, CDR2 YSYEKL. The CDR3 spans 16 residues. Trimming cost V 1 base and J 2 bases, with 14 bases left between them. The CDR3 sequence: CASSQAQGHPQETQYF. Here the CDR3 DNA reads TGCGCCAGCAGCCAAGCCCAGGGGCACCCTCAAGAGACCCAGTACTTC.

There are many counts of this clonotype. The chain couples TRBV7-2 to TRBJ2-7; D is ambiguous. V shed 4 bases and J shed 3 bases, with 7 bases lying between them. Germline loops: CDR1 SGHTA, CDR2 FQGNSA. This CDR3 spans 12 amino acids. The CDR3 region is CASSYTYYEQYF. The CDR3 region has the DNA TGTGCCAGCAGCTATACTTACTACGAGCAGTACTTC.

This clonotype has at least ten counts. The genes are TRBV28 and TRBJ1-4; 8 positions agree with TRBD1. Germline values: CDR1 MDHEN, CDR2 SYDVKM. After removal of 7 bases from V and 0 bases from J, the junction contained 16 bases not matched to a gene. This CDR3 is built from 19 residues. The CDR3 DNA reads TGTGCCAGCACCACACGAACCTCGGGACAGGACTCAACTAATGAAAAACTGTTTTTT. Translation: CASTTRTSGQDSTNEKLFF. Full variable domain (outside the CDR3, taken from reference TRBV28 and TRBJ1-4): DVKVTQSSRYLVKRTGEKVFLECVQDMDHENMFWYRQDPGLGLRLIYFSYDVKMKEKGDIPEGYSVSREKKERFSLILESASTNQTSMYLCASTTRTSGQDSTNEKLFFGSGTQLSVL.

The chain recombines TRBV7-2 with TRBJ2-1; TRBD2 agrees at 11 bases. V shed 8 bases, J shed 4 bases, and the junction held 7 bases outside the gene matches. The V gene's germline CDR1 is SGHTA and CDR2 FQGNSA. The CDR3 consists of 15 residues. The CDR3 DNA reads as TGTGCCAGCGGCGTGGGACTAGCGGTATACAATGAGCAGTTCTTC. Amino acids: CASGVGLAVYNEQFF. Full variable domain (rest looked up from reference TRBV7-2 and TRBJ2-1): GAGVSQSPSNKVTEKGKDVELRCDPISGHTALYWYRQSLGQGLEFLIYFQGNSAPDKSGLPSDRFSAERTGGSVSTLTIQRTQQEDSAVYLCASGVGLAVYNEQFFGPGTRLTVL.

The chain carries TRBV5-6 and TRBJ2-2; the match to TRBD2 covers 9 bases. Losses at the gene ends were 3 bases for V and 3 bases for J; bases not matched to a gene: 6. Germline V gene data show CDR1 as SGHDT and CDR2 as YYEEEE. This CDR3 spans 16 amino acids. The CDR3 DNA follows: TGTGCCAGCAGCTGGAAGCTAGCGGGGTACACCGGGGAGCTGTTTTTT. Its protein product is CASSWKLAGYTGELFF.

In this sample, this clonotype turned up a few times. This chain connects TRBV5-1 to TRBJ2-1; D ambiguous. The length of the CDR3 is 14 residues. The V end lost 5 bases, the J end lost 7 bases, and 16 bases lay between the germline ends. From germline, CDR1 is SGHRS and CDR2 YFSETQ. CDR3 nucleotides: TGCGCCAGCAGTCTTCCAGCAGACTTGAATGAGCAGTTCTTC. Its translation: CASSLPADLNEQFF.

This clonotype was found a few times. The chain joins TRBV20-1 to TRBJ2-6; perhaps TRBD1 as D (6 bases). CDR3 length: 15 residues. Germline CDR1 DFQATT, CDR2 SNEGSKA (reference sequence). Trimming shortened V by 4 bases and J by 4 bases, and 14 bases separated the two germline ends. This CDR3 is CSAKYRVAGANVLTF. For the CDR3, the DNA is TGCAGTGCTAAATACAGGGTTGCCGGGGCCAACGTCCTGACTTTC.

The sample holds many counts of this clonotype. The chain combines TRBV12-3 or TRBV12-4 with TRBJ2-7; the D gene is possibly TRBD2 (7 bases). V lost 3 bases and J lost 6, with 24 bases in between. The length of the CDR3 is 17 residues. Written as DNA, the CDR3 is TGTGCCAGCAGTTTCGGGCGGGGCTCAGGGGAGGGACTCGAGCAGTACTTC. It encodes CASSFGRGSGEGLEQYF.

In its sample, this clonotype was seen many times. This chain links TRBV7-8 with TRBJ2-7; TRBD1 might be the D (5 bases). The germline CDR1 and CDR2 sequences are SGHVS and FQNEAQ. The V and J ends lost 4 bases and 4 bases respectively, with 14 bases between them. This CDR3 is 14 amino acids long. CDR3 in amino acids: CASSSPGRVYEQYF. The CDR3 DNA follows: TGTGCCAGCAGCTCCCCCGGCAGGGTGTACGAGCAGTACTTC.

The table lists this clonotype with a few counts. V and J are TRBV9 and TRBJ1-6; a weak D match, TRBD1 (5 bases). CDR1 and CDR2 from the germline V gene are SGDLS and YYNGEE. Trimming pared 0 bases from V and 7 bases from J, leaving 8 bases between. The CDR3 loop spans 14 amino acids. CDR3 in DNA: TGTGCCAGCAGCGTAGCAGGGACCAATTCACCCCTCCACTTT. This sequence encodes CASSVAGTNSPLHF.

The sample holds a few counts of this clonotype. V and J are TRBV19 and TRBJ1-1; maybe TRBD1 (5 bases). CDR1 is LNHDA and CDR2 is SQIVND in the germline V gene (reference sequence). V lost 7 bases and J 1 base, leaving 10 bases between the germline ends. The CDR3 is 13 residues long. CDR3 coding DNA: TGTGCCAGTATGAAACAGGCGAACACTGAAGCTTTCTTT. Translating it yields CASMKQANTEAFF.